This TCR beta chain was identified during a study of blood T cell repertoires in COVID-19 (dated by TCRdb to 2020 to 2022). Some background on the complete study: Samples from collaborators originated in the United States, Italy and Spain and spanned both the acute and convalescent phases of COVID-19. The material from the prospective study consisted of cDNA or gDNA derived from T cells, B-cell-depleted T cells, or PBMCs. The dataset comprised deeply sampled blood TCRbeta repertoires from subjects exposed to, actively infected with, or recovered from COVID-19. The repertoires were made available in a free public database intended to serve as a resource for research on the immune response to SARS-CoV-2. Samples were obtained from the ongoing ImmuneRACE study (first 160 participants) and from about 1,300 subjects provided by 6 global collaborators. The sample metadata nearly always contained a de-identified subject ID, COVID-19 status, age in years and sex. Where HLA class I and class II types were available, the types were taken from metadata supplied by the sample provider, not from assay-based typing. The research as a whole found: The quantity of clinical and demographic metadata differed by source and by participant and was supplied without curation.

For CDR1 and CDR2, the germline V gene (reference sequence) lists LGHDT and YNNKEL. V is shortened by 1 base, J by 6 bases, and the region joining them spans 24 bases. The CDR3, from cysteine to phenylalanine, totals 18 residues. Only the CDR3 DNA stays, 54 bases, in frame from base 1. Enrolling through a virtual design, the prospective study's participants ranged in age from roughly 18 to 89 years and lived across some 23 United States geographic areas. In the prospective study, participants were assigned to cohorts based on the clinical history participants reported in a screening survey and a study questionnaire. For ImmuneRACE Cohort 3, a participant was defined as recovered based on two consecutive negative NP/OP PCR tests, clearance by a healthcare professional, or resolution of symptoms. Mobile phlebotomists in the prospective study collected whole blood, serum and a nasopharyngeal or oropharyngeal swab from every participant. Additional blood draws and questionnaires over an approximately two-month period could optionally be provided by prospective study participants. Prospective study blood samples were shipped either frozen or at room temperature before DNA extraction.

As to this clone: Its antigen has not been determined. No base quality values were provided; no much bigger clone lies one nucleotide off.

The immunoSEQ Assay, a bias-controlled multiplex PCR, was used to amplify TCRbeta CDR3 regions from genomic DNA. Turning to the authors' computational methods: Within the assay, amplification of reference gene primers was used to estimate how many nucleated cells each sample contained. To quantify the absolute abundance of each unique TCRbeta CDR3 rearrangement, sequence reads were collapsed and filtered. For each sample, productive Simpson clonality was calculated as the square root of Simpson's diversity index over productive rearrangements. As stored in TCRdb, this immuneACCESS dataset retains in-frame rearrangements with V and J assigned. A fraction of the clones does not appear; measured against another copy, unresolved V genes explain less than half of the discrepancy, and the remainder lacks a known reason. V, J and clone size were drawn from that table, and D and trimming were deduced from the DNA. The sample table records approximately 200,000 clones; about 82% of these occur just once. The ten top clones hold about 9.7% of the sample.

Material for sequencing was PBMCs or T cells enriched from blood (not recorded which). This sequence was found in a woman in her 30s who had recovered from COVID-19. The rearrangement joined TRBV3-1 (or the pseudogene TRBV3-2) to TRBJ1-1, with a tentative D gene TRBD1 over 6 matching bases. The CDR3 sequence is CASSQVSLSFGGAAEAFF. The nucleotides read TGTGCCAGCAGCCAAGTTTCTTTGTCGTTCGGGGGGGCCGCTGAAGCTTTCTTT.